The 7 T cell receptor beta chains given below trace back to one sample, sequenced in a study of T cells in Graves' hyperthyroidism and ophthalmopathy. Amplification of TCR beta CDR3 regions was performed using RNA transcripts as template. First-round RT-PCR with HTBI primers amplified the TCR CDR3 region. TCRdb reprocessed the multiplex PCR reads with MiXCR, giving one entry per CDR3 protein. The sample lists about 300,000 distinct CDR3 sequences, roughly 20% occurring once. Sequencing input: blood. The receptors here all came from a man between 45 and 60 years old with Graves' ophthalmopathy.

The sample holds many counts of this clonotype. This chain links TRBV3-1 with TRBJ1-5, with 7 bases fitting TRBD1. The CDR3 has 15 amino acids. The junction had 6 bases not matched to a gene; V was cut back by 3 bases and J by 4 bases. CDR1 LGHDT and CDR2 YNNKEL come from the germline V gene (reference sequence). CDR3 nucleotides: TGTGCCAGCAGCCATACCGGGACAGATAATCAGCCCCAGCATTTT. Translating gives CASSHTGTDNQPQHF.

This clonotype was observed at least ten times. The genes are TRBV18 and TRBJ1-2, with D possibly TRBD1 on 5 matching bases. Germline V gene data show CDR1 as KGHSH and CDR2 as LQKENI. With 0 bases removed from V and 1 base from J, the gap between germline ends came to 12 bases. The CDR3 is made up of 16 amino acids. The CDR3 spells CASSPPGLQVNYGYTF. The CDR3 DNA follows: TGTGCCAGCTCACCACCGGGACTACAGGTTAACTATGGCTACACCTTC.

The chain has TRBV3-1 and TRBJ1-2; D remains unclear. This CDR3 region has 15 residues. From germline, CDR1 is LGHDT and CDR2 YNNKEL (reference sequence). Trimming removed 1 base from V and 6 bases from J, with 15 bases in between. The CDR3 DNA reads as TGTGCCAGCAGCCAAGTCGGTGGGGTGTATGATGGCTACACCTTC. As protein: CASSQVGGVYDGYTF.

In its sample, this clonotype was seen many times. The chain has TRBV5-1 and TRBJ2-3; D is uncertain. The V gene lost 4 bases and the J gene lost 4 bases, with 13 bases spanning the gap. CDR1 and CDR2 from the germline V gene are SGHRS and YFSETQ. This CDR3 is 14 amino acids long. CDR3 in amino acids: CASSPLPNSDTQYF. In DNA, the CDR3 is TGCGCCAGCAGCCCCCTTCCGAATTCAGATACGCAGTATTTT. The entire variable domain, with the rest obtained from reference TRBV5-1 and TRBJ2-3, is as follows: KAGVTQTPRYLIKTRGQQVTLSCSPISGHRSVSWYQQTPGQGLQFLFEYFSETQRNKGNFPGRFSGRQFSNSRSEMNVSTLELGDSALYLCASSPLPNSDTQYFGPGTRLTVL.

This clonotype was seen only a few times. This chain links TRBV5-1 with TRBJ1-4, with 8 bases that match TRBD1. Germline V gene sequence: CDR1 SGHRS, CDR2 YFSETQ. This CDR3 spans 14 amino acids. Losses at the gene ends were 4 bases for V and 8 bases for J; bases not matched to a gene: 7. The CDR3 spells CASSPGGLREKLFF. The DNA of the CDR3 is TGCGCCAGCAGCCCAGGGGGCTTGAGAGAAAAACTGTTTTTT.

This clonotype has a count of ten or more. The gene calls are TRBV11-1 and TRBJ1-1; no definite D call. The CDR3 runs to 12 residues. Trimming took 4 bases from V and 8 from J, leaving 11 bases between them. Germline V gives CDR1 SGHAT, CDR2 FQDESV (reference sequence). The CDR3 is CASSSWDAEAFF. CDR3 bases: TGTGCCAGCAGCTCGTGGGATGCGGAAGCTTTCTTT.

This clonotype was counted ten times or more. This chain joins TRBV15 and TRBJ2-4, with D tentatively TRBD2 (5 bases). The V and J ends lost 8 bases and 5 bases respectively, with 16 bases between them. CDR1 and CDR2 (germline): LNHNV, YYDKDF (reference sequence). The CDR3 covers 14 residues. The CDR3 nucleotides are TGTGCCACCTCGGGGTTAAGTTCGGAAAACATTCAGTACTTC. This gives the protein CATSGLSSENIQYF. Based on the CDR3 plus reference TRBV15 and TRBJ2-4, the full variable domain is DAMVIQNPRYQVTQFGKPVTLSCSQTLNHNVMYWYQQKSSQAPKLLFHYYDKDFNNEADTPDNFQSRRPNTSFCFLDIRSPGLGDTAMYLCATSGLSSENIQYFGAGTRLSVL.